One and the same sample provided the 18 T cell receptor beta chains below, sequenced in a study of T-cell memory formation after mild COVID-19. TCRdb reanalysed the 5' RACE reads using MiXCR and keeps one entry per CDR3 protein. The sample yields under 35,000 distinct CDR3 sequences, approximately 21% seen once. Material: PBMCs or a T cell subset sorted from them (not recorded which). These receptors all come from an adult who had mild COVID-19 (a few samples of this study predate the infection). Cell type and time point are not known.

V usage is TRBV30 and J usage is TRBJ2-5; D is unresolved. CDR1 and CDR2 (germline): GTSNPN, SVGIG (reference sequence). The CDR3 runs to 12 residues. Trimming left V 5 bases short and J 1 base short, with 8 bases between. The CDR3 reads CAWAYGQETQYF. CDR3 DNA: TGTGCCTGGGCGTACGGCCAAGAGACCCAGTACTTC.

This clonotype has at least ten counts. This sequence joins TRBV6-5 and TRBJ2-1; D is possibly TRBD2 (5 bases). The CDR3 is made up of 15 amino acids. CDR1 MNHEY and CDR2 SVGAGI come from the germline V gene. Trimming removed 4 bases at V and 7 bases at J, with 17 bases between. The CDR3 DNA is TGTGCCAGCAGTTCCGGGATCCCCCTGAGGAATGAGCAGTTCTTC. Translated, it gives CASSSGIPLRNEQFF.

The sample holds many counts of this clonotype. The chain uses TRBV12-3 or TRBV12-4 and TRBJ1-3, with 9 positions matching TRBD1. V trimming: 2 bases; J trimming: 5 bases; junction bases outside the gene matches: 7. The CDR3 extends over 16 amino acids. The CDR3 protein is CASSLPRDRARNTIYF. CDR3 DNA: TGTGCCAGCAGTTTACCCCGGGACAGGGCGAGAAACACCATATATTTT.

The sample holds many counts of this clonotype. The chain couples TRBV19 to TRBJ2-1, with 10 bases matching TRBD1. V was pared by 7 bases and J by 7 bases, with 10 bases of the junction left unmatched. The CDR3 has 15 amino acids. Germline V gives CDR1 LNHDA, CDR2 SQIVND (reference sequence). The CDR3 region has the DNA TGTGCCAGTACCGTCCGGGACAGGGGACGAAATGAGCAGTTCTTC. Protein sequence: CASTVRDRGRNEQFF. The variable domain in full, completed from reference TRBV19 and TRBJ2-1, reads DGGITQSPKYLFRKEGQNVTLSCEQNLNHDAMYWYRQDPGQGLRLIYYSQIVNDFQKGDIAEGYSVSREKKESFPLTVTSAQKNPTAFYLCASTVRDRGRNEQFFGPGTRLTVL.

This chain joins TRBV9 and TRBJ1-2, with D possibly TRBD1 on 6 matching bases. Germline V CDR1 and CDR2: SGDLS, YYNGEE. V was trimmed by 0 bases and J by 4 bases, leaving 13 bases between them. This CDR3 spans 15 amino acids. The CDR3 DNA follows: TGTGCCAGCAGCGTAGAGGGGGGGGGCAGCTATGGCTACACCTTC. Translation: CASSVEGGGSYGYTF. Using reference TRBV9 and TRBJ1-2 for the parts outside the CDR3, the full variable domain is DSGVTQTPKHLITATGQRVTLRCSPRSGDLSVYWYQQSLDQGLQFLIQYYNGEERAKGNILERFSAQQFPDLHSELNLSSLELGDSALYFCASSVEGGGSYGYTFGSGTRLTVV.

This clonotype was detected ten times or more. V is TRBV29-1 and J is TRBJ2-1, with unresolved D. This CDR3 has 13 residues. Between the trimmed V and J ends, which lost 7 bases and 3 bases, there was a span of 13 bases. CDR1 and CDR2 (germline): SQVTM, ANQGSEA. CDR3 sequence (DNA): TGCAGCGGTGGTCGGAGCTACTACAATGAGCAGTTCTTC. Protein sequence: CSGGRSYYNEQFF.

This clonotype was recorded at least ten times. The gene calls are TRBV12-3 or TRBV12-4 and TRBJ2-7; D remains ambiguous. V lost 6 bases to trimming and J lost 3 bases, with 6 bases between them. The CDR3 totals 11 residues. As DNA, the CDR3 is TGTGCCAGCAGCGAATACTACGAGCAGTACTTC. Encoded protein: CASSEYYEQYF.

In the case of this clonotype: This sequence may be a read error, since a much larger clone differs from it by one base. The chain couples TRBV5-1 to TRBJ2-7; the match to TRBD2 covers 11 bases. The CDR3 is made up of 14 amino acids. The V gene's germline CDR1 is SGHRS and CDR2 YFSETQ. CDR3 nucleotide sequence: TGCGCCAGCAGCTTTAGCGGGGGGGCCTACGAGGAGTACTTC. It specifies CASSFSGGAYEEYF.

The chain uses TRBV7-2 and TRBJ1-2; no definite D call. Trimming left V 1 base short and J 4 bases short, with 13 bases between. The CDR3 has 15 amino acids. Per germline, CDR1 SGHTA and CDR2 FQGNSA. The CDR3: CASSLEFQWIYGYTF. DNA of the CDR3: TGTGCCAGCAGCTTAGAATTTCAGTGGATCTATGGCTACACCTTC.

In its sample, this clonotype was seen a few times. The V call is TRBV29-1, the J call TRBJ2-2, with 10 nucleotides matching TRBD1. Germline CDR1 and CDR2: SQVTM and ANQGSEA. V lost 6 bases, J lost 5 bases, and 9 bases stayed unmatched. The CDR3 has 15 residues. CDR3 residues: CSVAGQGGGTGELFF. For the CDR3, the DNA is TGCAGCGTAGCTGGACAGGGGGGGGGAACCGGGGAGCTGTTTTTT.

The chain uses TRBV29-1 and TRBJ1-1; D gene unclear. Between the trimmed V and J ends, which lost 4 bases and 7 bases, there was a span of 7 bases. The CDR3 sequence is 10 residues long. Germline CDR1 is SQVTM and CDR2 is ANQGSEA. CDR3 region: CSVVGVEAFF. The DNA for the CDR3 is TGCAGCGTTGTCGGGGTTGAAGCTTTCTTT.

This clonotype was recorded many times. This sequence joins TRBV12-3 or TRBV12-4 and TRBJ2-3; no clear D gene. V dropped 1 base and J dropped 8 bases, with 7 bases sitting between them. The CDR3 covers 12 residues. This CDR3 is CASSLDRSTQYF. The CDR3 DNA follows: TGTGCCAGCAGTTTAGATCGGTCTACGCAGTATTTT.

The chain couples TRBV27 to TRBJ2-7, with 9 bases aligning to TRBD1. From germline, CDR1 is MNHEY and CDR2 SMNVEV (reference sequence). With 4 bases clipped from V and 1 base from J, the junction kept 5 bases outside the gene matches. The CDR3 totals 15 residues. The CDR3, as DNA: TGTGCCAGCAGTTCTGGGACAGGGACTTCCTACGAGCAGTACTTC. Translating gives CASSSGTGTSYEQYF.

This clonotype has at least ten counts. The chain links TRBV30 to TRBJ2-1, with D perhaps TRBD2 (6 bases). The CDR3 has 13 amino acids. Deletions cut 7 bases from V and 0 bases from J, with 10 bases between. The germline V gene has CDR1 GTSNPN and CDR2 SVGIG (reference sequence). CDR3 coding DNA: TGTGCCTTGACCGGGAGCTCCTACAATGAGCAGTTCTTC. Translation: CALTGSSYNEQFF.

This clonotype was counted ten times or more. The chain combines TRBV5-1 with TRBJ1-4; a possible D gene is TRBD1 (6 bases). The CDR3 totals 14 residues. The germline V gene has CDR1 SGHRS and CDR2 YFSETQ. V gave up 5 bases and J gave up 8 bases, with 16 bases separating them. The CDR3 spells CASRHDRIGEKLFF. CDR3 DNA: TGCGCCAGCAGACATGACAGGATTGGGGAAAAACTGTTTTTT.

This clonotype was observed at least ten times. The CDR3 reads CASSSTVFRTDTQYF. CDR3 DNA sequence: TGTGCCAGCAGCTCGACAGTGTTTCGCACAGATACGCAGTATTTT. This rearrangement joins TRBV7-2 to TRBJ2-3, with D possibly TRBD1 on 5 matching bases. In germline, CDR1 is SGHTA, CDR2 FQGNSA. The CDR3 spans 15 residues. Trimming took off 4 bases at V and 1 base at J, with 12 bases between the two ends.

The table lists this clonotype with many counts. This chain joins TRBV6-2 or TRBV6-3 and TRBJ2-1; TRBD2 aligns across 15 bases. V shed 5 bases and J 7 bases; nucleotides not matched to a gene: 6. The germline V gene encodes CDR1 MNHEY and CDR2 SVGEGT. The CDR3 runs to 16 residues. The CDR3 sequence is CASSNRTSGRGNEQFF. CDR3 coding DNA: TGTGCCAGCAGTAACCGGACTAGCGGGAGGGGGAATGAGCAGTTCTTC.

V is TRBV19 and J is TRBJ2-3; weak D call: TRBD1 (5 bases). Germline assignment: CDR1 LNHDA and CDR2 SQIVND (reference sequence). The V end lost 4 bases, the J end lost 8 bases, and 13 bases lay between the germline ends. The CDR3 covers 13 residues. The CDR3 here is CASSNSDIGTQYF. The CDR3 DNA follows: TGTGCCAGTAGTAATTCGGACATTGGTACGCAGTATTTT. Based on the CDR3 plus reference TRBV19 and TRBJ2-3, the full variable domain is DGGITQSPKYLFRKEGQNVTLSCEQNLNHDAMYWYRQDPGQGLRLIYYSQIVNDFQKGDIAEGYSVSREKKESFPLTVTSAQKNPTAFYLCASSNSDIGTQYFGPGTRLTVL.